The 22 T cell receptor beta chains below come from one sample, sequenced in a study of tumor-infiltrating lymphocytes in primary liver carcinoma. Synthesis of TCR beta cDNA was carried out from 500 ng total RNA with a constant-region primer. Slightly modified ARM-PCR with three nested multiplex PCR rounds yielded TCR beta libraries. PCR rounds one and two used TRBV1-TRBV30 forward primers with a C-beta reverse primer for about 11 cycles each. From the multiplex PCR reads, TCRdb called clonotypes with MiXCR, one entry per CDR3 protein. The sample lists 100,000 to 150,000 distinct CDR3 sequences, about 68% occurring once. Unsorted bulk tissue, roughly 19-33 mg of it, served as the source for co-extraction of RNA and DNA. Sequenced material: liver tumor tissue from sampling region 1. Sample subset: tumor region T1, superior pole. The receptors here all came from a woman in her fifties or sixties with primary liver carcinoma and hepatitis B virus infection.

Of note for this clonotype: The junction does not match germline at one end; this may be a read error. V gene TRBV10-3 combines with J gene TRBJ2-1; 9 nucleotides line up with TRBD2. Germline V lookup: CDR1 ENHRY, CDR2 SYGVKD. The CDR3 is made up of 18 amino acids. CDR3: CATSEFGRRTSVNDEQFF. CDR3 coding DNA: TGTGCCACCAGTGAATTCGGCCGCAGGACTAGCGTTAACGATGAGCAGTTCTTC.

To note about this clonotype: The junction and the germline gene differ at one end; a read error may be behind it. V and J are TRBV6-2 or TRBV6-3 and TRBJ2-7, with D possibly TRBD1 on 6 matching bases. This CDR3 is 15 amino acids long. Germline V CDR1 and CDR2: MNHEY, SVGEGT. The CDR3 DNA follows: TGTGCCAGCAGTACCGGACAGCAAAGTTCCTACAAGCAGTACTTC. This codes for CASSTGQQSSYKQYF.

The chain recombines TRBV20-1 with TRBJ2-2, with 7 bases aligning to TRBD2. The CDR3 is 16 amino acids. Trimming cost V 0 bases and J 6 bases; bases outside gene matches: 10. CDR1 and CDR2 from the germline V gene are DFQATT and SNEGSKA (reference sequence). In DNA form, the CDR3 reads TGCAGTGCTAGAGATAGGGTAGCGGGTGAATCCGGGGAGCTGTTTTTT. It encodes CSARDRVAGESGELFF.

Worth noting for this clonotype: One end of the junction is discordant with germline, which a read error may explain. The rearrangement uses TRBV11-2 and TRBJ2-1; 7 bases map to TRBD2. Germline CDR1 SGHAT, CDR2 FQNNGV. This CDR3 is 16 amino acids long. The CDR3 loop is CTRSPVRASGYNEQFF. The CDR3 nucleotides are TGTACCAGAAGCCCCGTTCGGGCTAGCGGTTACAATGAGCAGTTCTTC.

The V gene is TRBV6-1, the J gene TRBJ1-1, with D perhaps matching TRBD1 (6 bases). The CDR3 length is 14 residues. V was pared by 10 bases and J by 1 base, with 16 bases between. From germline, CDR1 is MNHNS and CDR2 SASEGT. The CDR3 DNA reads as TGTGCCAACCAAAGGACAGATAGGAACACTGAAGCTTTCTTT. Translation: CANQRTDRNTEAFF.

This chain links TRBV18 with TRBJ1-5; D gene uncertain. Trimming shortened V by 6 bases and J by 0 bases, and 12 bases separated the two germline ends. This CDR3 is built from 15 residues. Germline V CDR1 and CDR2: KGHSH, LQKENI. For the CDR3, the DNA is TGTGCCAGCTCTCGAAACAGAAATAGCAATCAGCCCCAGCATTTT. Residues: CASSRNRNSNQPQHF.

This clonotype has at least ten counts. CDR3 bases: TGTGCCAGCAGCCCAGTGTATAGCAATCAGCCCCAGCATTTT. Its protein product is CASSPVYSNQPQHF. This chain links TRBV6-1 with TRBJ1-5; D unresolved. The CDR3 spans 14 residues. CDR1 and CDR2 (germline): MNHNS, SASEGT. Deletions cut 6 bases from V and 0 bases from J, with 9 bases between.

In regard to this clonotype: The junction does not match germline at one end; this may be a read error. The J gene is TRBJ2-5, the V gene TRBV11-2, with TRBD2 matching over 8 bases. CDR1 and CDR2 (germline): SGHAT, FQNNGV. CDR3 length equals 15 residues. The chain's CDR3 is CASSVGTSGKETQYF. CDR3 sequence (DNA): TGTGCCAGCAGCGTCGGGACTAGTGGGAAAGAGACCCAATACTTC.

The chain employs TRBV28 and TRBJ2-1, with a tentative D call TRBD2 (6 bases). The CDR3 extends over 17 amino acids. Trimming removed 4 bases at V and 0 bases at J, with 16 bases between. Germline CDR1 reads MDHEN; CDR2 reads SYDVKM. The CDR3 loop reads CASSSSTGESSYNEQFF. For the CDR3, the DNA is TGTGCCAGCAGTTCGAGTACGGGGGAAAGCTCCTACAATGAGCAGTTCTTC.

In the case of this clonotype: Since a much larger clone is just one base distant, this may be a read error. The V and J genes are TRBV6-1 and TRBJ1-6, with D hard to call. The CDR3 contains 19 residues. Germline V gene lookup returns CDR1 MNHNS and CDR2 SASEGT. V lost 2 bases to trimming and J lost 0 bases, with 17 bases between them. The CDR3 region has the DNA TGTGCCAGCAGTGAAAAGCCCCTCTCATGGAACTCCTATAATTCACCCCTCCACTTT. Its translation is CASSEKPLSWNSYNSPLHF.

There are a few counts of this clonotype. The CDR3 here is CAISDPEAYEQYF. Written as DNA, the CDR3 is TGTGCCATCAGTGACCCGGAAGCCTACGAGCAGTACTTC. This chain connects TRBV10-3 to TRBJ2-7; unclear D gene. The germline V and J ends were trimmed by 3 bases and 2 bases, with 8 bases remaining between them. From germline, CDR1 is ENHRY and CDR2 SYGVKD. This CDR3 has 13 amino acids.

This clonotype was observed at least ten times. The chain combines TRBV6-5 with TRBJ1-6; D gene ambiguous. V gave up 0 bases and J gave up 7 bases, with 10 bases separating them. Germline V CDR1 and CDR2: MNHEY, SVGAGI. The CDR3 covers 15 residues. The CDR3 protein is CASSYSFGRNSPLHF. The CDR3 coding sequence is TGTGCCAGCAGTTACTCGTTCGGGCGGAATTCACCCCTCCACTTT.

About this clonotype: One end of the junction does not line up with germline, which may come from a read error. V is TRBV6-5 and J is TRBJ1-6, with D possibly TRBD1 on 5 matching bases. There are 15 residues in the CDR3. Per the germline V gene, CDR1 is MNHEY and CDR2 is SVGAGI. The DNA of the CDR3 is TGTGTCAGCAGTCTTACCGGGGCAGGGAATTCACCCCTCCACTTT. Amino acid sequence: CVSSLTGAGNSPLHF.

This clonotype occurred many times. This chain uses TRBV5-4 with TRBJ2-3; no definite D call. Germline assignment: CDR1 SGHNT and CDR2 YYREEE (reference sequence). The CDR3 totals 13 residues. Trimming left V 1 base short and J 1 base short, with 4 bases between. The CDR3 DNA sequence: TGTGCCAGCAGCTTGCAAGGCACAGATACGCAGTATTTT. It codes for CASSLQGTDTQYF.

On this clonotype: An end of the junction differs from the germline gene, which may be a read error. The chain uses TRBV28 and TRBJ1-2, with D tentatively TRBD1 (6 bases). From germline, CDR1 is MDHEN and CDR2 SYDVKM. The CDR3 sequence is 13 residues long. The CDR3 DNA is TGTGCCAGCAATAAAGCAGGGGACTATTGCTACACCTTC. As protein: CASNKAGDYCYTF.

The sample holds a few counts of this clonotype. This may arise from a read error, as a much more abundant clone is one base away. The chain links TRBV7-8 to TRBJ1-4; no reliable D call. CDR3 length: 15 residues. Germline V gene lookup returns CDR1 SGHVS and CDR2 FQNEAQ. The CDR3 DNA follows: TGTGCCAGCAGCACGCGGAGAGCAACTAATGAAAAACTGGTTTTT. This codes for CASSTRRATNEKLVF.

For this clonotype: The germline gene is not matched at one end of the junction; a read error may be the cause. This rearrangement joins TRBV11-2 to TRBJ2-3, with D hard to call. CDR3 length equals 14 residues. Germline V gene data show CDR1 as SGHAT and CDR2 as FQNNGV. CDR3 loop: CASSLTAIVDTHYF. The CDR3, as DNA: TGTGCCAGCAGCTTAACGGCTATCGTAGATACGCATTATTTT.

As DNA, the CDR3 is TGCGCCAGCAGCCCCGGTCATGGGGATAACAATCAGCCCCAGCATTTT. Translated: CASSPGHGDNNQPQHF. The genes are TRBV5-1 and TRBJ1-5; D ambiguous. The V gene's germline CDR1 is SGHRS and CDR2 YFSETQ. The CDR3 extends over 16 amino acids. V lost 4 bases, J lost 3 bases, and 17 bases lay in between.

Of note for this clonotype: One end of the junction fails to match germline, which may point to a read error. The chain links TRBV29-1 to TRBJ2-1, with TRBD2 matching 9 bases. The CDR3 covers 15 residues. Germline lookup yields CDR1 SQVTM and CDR2 ANQGSEA. The CDR3, as DNA: TGCAGCGCCAGCGGGACTAGCAGGAGGGGGTATGAGCAGTTCTTT. Protein product: CSASGTSRRGYEQFF.

Remarks on this clonotype: A much larger clone lies one base from this, so it may be a read error. The chain recombines TRBV4-1 with TRBJ1-3, with D perhaps matching TRBD1 (6 bases). CDR3 length: 15 residues. CDR1 is MGHRA and CDR2 is YSYEKL in the germline V gene. Here the CDR3 reads CVSSLLPGTGNTIYF. The CDR3 DNA reads as TGCGTCAGCAGCCTCCTCCCGGGGACAGGAAACACCATATATTTT.

This clonotype was counted a single time. Given a much more abundant clone one base away, this may be a read error. The rearrangement links TRBV6-5 to TRBJ2-7; tentative D call: TRBD1 (6 bases). The CDR3 is 15 amino acids. The germline V and J ends were trimmed by 9 bases and 2 bases, with 20 bases remaining between them. Germline values: CDR1 MNHEY, CDR2 SVGAGI. The CDR3, as DNA: TGTGCCAGAAGCCTTGACAGGTTGGTCCCCTACGAGCAGTACTTC. Encoded protein: CARSLDRLVPYEQYF.

There are many counts of this clonotype. This chain joins TRBV5-5 and TRBJ1-5; D remains unclear. Trimming shortened V by 0 bases and J by 2 bases, and 15 bases separated the two germline ends. Germline lookup yields CDR1 SGHKS and CDR2 YYEKEE (reference sequence). The CDR3 is made up of 17 amino acids. The CDR3 bases are TGTGCCAGCAGCTTGGACCTTTGGGGAGGAGGCAATCAGCCCCAGCATTTT. As protein: CASSLDLWGGGNQPQHF.